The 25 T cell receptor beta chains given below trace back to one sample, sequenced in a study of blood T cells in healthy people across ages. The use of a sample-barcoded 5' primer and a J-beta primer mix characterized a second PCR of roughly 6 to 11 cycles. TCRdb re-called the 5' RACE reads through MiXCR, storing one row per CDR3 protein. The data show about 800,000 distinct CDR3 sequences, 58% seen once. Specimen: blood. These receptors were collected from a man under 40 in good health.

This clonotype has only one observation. The CDR3 reads CASGNPSQPQHF. CDR3 in DNA: TGTGCCAGCGGTAACCCAAGTCAGCCCCAGCATTTT. The chain uses TRBV9 and TRBJ1-5; D gene ambiguous. This CDR3 contains 12 residues. V shed 7 bases and J shed 6 bases, with 11 bases lying between them. The germline gives CDR1 SGDLS, CDR2 YYNGEE.

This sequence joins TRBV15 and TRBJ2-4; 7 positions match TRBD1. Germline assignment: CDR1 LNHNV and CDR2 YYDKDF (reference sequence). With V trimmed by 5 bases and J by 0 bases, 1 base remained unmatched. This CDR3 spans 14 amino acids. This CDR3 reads CATSRDRAKNIQYF. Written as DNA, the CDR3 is TGTGCCACCAGCCGGGACAGAGCCAAAAACATTCAGTACTTC.

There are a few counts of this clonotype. The CDR3 here is CSARAGQYPTYEQYF. The CDR3 region has the DNA TGCAGTGCTAGAGCAGGACAGTACCCGACCTACGAGCAGTACTTC. V and J are TRBV20-1 and TRBJ2-7, with a weak D call TRBD1 (6 bases). CDR1 and CDR2 from the germline V gene are DFQATT and SNEGSKA (reference sequence). The length of the CDR3 is 15 residues. V lost 1 base, J lost 2 bases, and 15 bases lay in between.

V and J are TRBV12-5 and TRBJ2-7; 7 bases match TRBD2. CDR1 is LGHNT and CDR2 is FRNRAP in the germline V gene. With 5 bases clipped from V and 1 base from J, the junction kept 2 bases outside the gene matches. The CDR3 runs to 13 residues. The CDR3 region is CASGRGESYEQYF. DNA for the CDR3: TGTGCTAGTGGTCGGGGGGAGTCCTACGAGCAGTACTTC.

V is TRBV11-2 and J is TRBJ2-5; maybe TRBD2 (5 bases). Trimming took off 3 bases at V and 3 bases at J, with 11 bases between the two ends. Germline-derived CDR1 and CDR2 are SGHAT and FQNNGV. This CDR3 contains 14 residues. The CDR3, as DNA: TGTGCCAGCAGCTTTAGTACGGGAAAAGAGACCCAGTACTTC. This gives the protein CASSFSTGKETQYF.

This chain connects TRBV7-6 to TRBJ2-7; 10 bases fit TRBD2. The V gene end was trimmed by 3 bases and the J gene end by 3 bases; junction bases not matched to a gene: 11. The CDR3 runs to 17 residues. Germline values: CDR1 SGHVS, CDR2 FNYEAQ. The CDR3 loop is CASSFLRSSGSDYEQYF. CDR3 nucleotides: TGTGCCAGCAGCTTCTTGAGGTCTAGCGGGAGTGACTACGAGCAGTACTTC.

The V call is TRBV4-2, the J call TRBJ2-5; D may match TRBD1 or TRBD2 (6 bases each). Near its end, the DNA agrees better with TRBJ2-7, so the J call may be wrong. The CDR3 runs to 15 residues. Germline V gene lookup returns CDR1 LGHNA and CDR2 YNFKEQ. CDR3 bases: TGTGCCAGCAGCCAAGATAGAGGGGGGACCTACGAGCAGTACTTC. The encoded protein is CASSQDRGGTYEQYF.

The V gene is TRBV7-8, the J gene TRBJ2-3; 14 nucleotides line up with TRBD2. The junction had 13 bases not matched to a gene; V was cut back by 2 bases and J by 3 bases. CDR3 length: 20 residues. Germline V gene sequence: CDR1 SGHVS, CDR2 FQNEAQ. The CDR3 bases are TGTGCCAGCAGCTTACCCCGTTTCGCCGGGACTAGCGGGGGTACAGATACGCAGTATTTT. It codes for CASSLPRFAGTSGGTDTQYF.

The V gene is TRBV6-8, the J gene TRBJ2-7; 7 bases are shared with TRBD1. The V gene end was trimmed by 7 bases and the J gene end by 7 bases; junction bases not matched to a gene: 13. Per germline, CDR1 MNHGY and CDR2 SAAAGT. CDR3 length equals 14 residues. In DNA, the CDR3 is TGTGCCAGCACTGACAGGGATTCGACTAATGAGCAGTACTTC. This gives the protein CASTDRDSTNEQYF.

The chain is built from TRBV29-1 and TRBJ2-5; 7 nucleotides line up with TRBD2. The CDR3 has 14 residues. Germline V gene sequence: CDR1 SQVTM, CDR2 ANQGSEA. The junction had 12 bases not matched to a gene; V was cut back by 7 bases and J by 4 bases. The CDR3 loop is CSERAGDVGETQYF. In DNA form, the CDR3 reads TGCAGCGAAAGGGCGGGGGACGTCGGAGAGACCCAGTACTTC.

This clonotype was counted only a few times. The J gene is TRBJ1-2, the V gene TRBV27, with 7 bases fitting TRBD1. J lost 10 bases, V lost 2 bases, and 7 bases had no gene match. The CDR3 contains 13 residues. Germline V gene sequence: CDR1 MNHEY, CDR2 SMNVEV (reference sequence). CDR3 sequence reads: CASSLIGGADYTF. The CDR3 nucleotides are TGTGCCAGCAGTTTAATAGGGGGCGCGGACTACACCTTC.

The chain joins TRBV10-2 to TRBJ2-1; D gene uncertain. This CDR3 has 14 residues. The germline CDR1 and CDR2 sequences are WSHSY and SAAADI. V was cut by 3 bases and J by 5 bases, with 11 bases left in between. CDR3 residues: CASSEWVGHNEQFF. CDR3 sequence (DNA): TGCGCCAGCAGTGAATGGGTGGGTCACAATGAGCAGTTCTTC.

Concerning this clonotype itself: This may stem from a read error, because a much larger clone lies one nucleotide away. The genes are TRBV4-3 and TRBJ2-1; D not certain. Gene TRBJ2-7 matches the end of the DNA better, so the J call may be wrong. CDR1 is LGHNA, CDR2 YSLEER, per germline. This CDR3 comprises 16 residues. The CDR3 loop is CASSLHFGVRYNEQYF. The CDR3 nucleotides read TGCGCCAGCAGCCTCCATTTCGGAGTACGATACAATGAGCAGTACTTC.

CDR3 in DNA: TGTGCCAGCAGTTTACAAGCGGGGGCTGAGGATACGCAGTATTTT. It specifies CASSLQAGAEDTQYF. This sequence joins TRBV12-3 or TRBV12-4 and TRBJ2-3, with 8 nucleotides matching TRBD2. Trimming removed 2 bases from V and 6 bases from J; junction bases left unmatched: 7. This CDR3 contains 15 residues.

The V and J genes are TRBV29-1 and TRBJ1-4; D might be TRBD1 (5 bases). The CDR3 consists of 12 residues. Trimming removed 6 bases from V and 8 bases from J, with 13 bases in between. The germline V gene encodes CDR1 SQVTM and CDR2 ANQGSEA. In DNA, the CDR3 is TGCAGCGTAGGCAGGGAGGGGGAAAAACTGTTTTTT. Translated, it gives CSVGREGEKLFF.

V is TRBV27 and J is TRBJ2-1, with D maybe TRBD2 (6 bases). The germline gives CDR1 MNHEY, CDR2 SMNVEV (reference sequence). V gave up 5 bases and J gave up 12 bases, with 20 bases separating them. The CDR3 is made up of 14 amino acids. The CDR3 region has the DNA TGTGCCAGCAGTCCGATCCCTAGCGCCGAGGGGCAGTTCTTC. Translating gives CASSPIPSAEGQFF.

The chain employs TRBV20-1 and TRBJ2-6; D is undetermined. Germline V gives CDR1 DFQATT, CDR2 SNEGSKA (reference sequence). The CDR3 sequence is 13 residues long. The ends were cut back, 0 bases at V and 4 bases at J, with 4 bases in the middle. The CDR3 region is CSAREPGANVLTF. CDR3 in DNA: TGCAGTGCTAGAGAACCCGGGGCCAACGTCCTGACTTTC.

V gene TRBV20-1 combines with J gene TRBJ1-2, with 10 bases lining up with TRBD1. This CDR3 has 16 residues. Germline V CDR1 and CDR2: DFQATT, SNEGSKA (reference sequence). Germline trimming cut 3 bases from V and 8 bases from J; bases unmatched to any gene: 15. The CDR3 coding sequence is TGCAGTGCTAGGGTGCACCGGGACAGGGGCCGCGGAGGCTACACCTTC. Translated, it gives CSARVHRDRGRGGYTF.

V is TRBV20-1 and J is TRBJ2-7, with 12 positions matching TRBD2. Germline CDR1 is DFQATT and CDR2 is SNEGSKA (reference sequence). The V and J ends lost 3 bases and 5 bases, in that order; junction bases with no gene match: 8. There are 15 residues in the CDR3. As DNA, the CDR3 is TGCAGTGCTAGCCCCACTAGCGGGGGGTATAACGAGCAGTACTTC. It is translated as CSASPTSGGYNEQYF.

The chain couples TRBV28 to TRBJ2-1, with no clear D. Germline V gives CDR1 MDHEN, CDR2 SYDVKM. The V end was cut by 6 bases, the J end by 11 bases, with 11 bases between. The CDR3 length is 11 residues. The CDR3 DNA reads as TGTGCCAGCAGCCCAGGACCAAAGCAGTTCTTC. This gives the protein CASSPGPKQFF.

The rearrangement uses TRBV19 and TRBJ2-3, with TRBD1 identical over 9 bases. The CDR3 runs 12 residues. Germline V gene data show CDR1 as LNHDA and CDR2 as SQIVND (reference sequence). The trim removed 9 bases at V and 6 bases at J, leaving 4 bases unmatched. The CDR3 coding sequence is TGTGCCAGGGACAGGGGTACGGATACGCAGTATTTT. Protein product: CARDRGTDTQYF. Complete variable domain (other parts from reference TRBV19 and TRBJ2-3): DGGITQSPKYLFRKEGQNVTLSCEQNLNHDAMYWYRQDPGQGLRLIYYSQIVNDFQKGDIAEGYSVSREKKESFPLTVTSAQKNPTAFYLCARDRGTDTQYFGPGTRLTVL.

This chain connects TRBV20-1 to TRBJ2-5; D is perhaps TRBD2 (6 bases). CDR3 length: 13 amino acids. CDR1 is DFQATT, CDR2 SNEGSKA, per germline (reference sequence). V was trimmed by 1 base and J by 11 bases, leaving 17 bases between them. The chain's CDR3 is CSARGSSANKQYF. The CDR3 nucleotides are TGCAGTGCTAGAGGGTCTAGCGCGAATAAGCAGTACTTC.

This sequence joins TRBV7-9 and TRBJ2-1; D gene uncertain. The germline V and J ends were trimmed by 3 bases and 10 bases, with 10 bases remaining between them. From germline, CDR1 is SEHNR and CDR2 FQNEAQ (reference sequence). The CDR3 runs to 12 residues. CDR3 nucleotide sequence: TGTGCCAGCAGCTTCCTCTACTACGAGCAGTTCTTC. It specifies CASSFLYYEQFF.

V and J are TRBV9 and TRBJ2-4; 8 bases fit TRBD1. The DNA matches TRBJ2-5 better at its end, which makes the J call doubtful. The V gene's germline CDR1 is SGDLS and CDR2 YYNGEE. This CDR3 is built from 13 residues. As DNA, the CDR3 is TGTGCCAGCAGCCGGGACAGGTTTGAGACCCAGTACTTC. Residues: CASSRDRFETQYF.

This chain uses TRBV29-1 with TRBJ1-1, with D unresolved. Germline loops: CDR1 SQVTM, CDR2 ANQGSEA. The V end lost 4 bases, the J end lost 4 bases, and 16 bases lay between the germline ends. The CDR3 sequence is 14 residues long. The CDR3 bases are TGCAGCGTTGGGAGGCAAGCGGGGTCCACTGAAGCTTTCTTT. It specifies CSVGRQAGSTEAFF.